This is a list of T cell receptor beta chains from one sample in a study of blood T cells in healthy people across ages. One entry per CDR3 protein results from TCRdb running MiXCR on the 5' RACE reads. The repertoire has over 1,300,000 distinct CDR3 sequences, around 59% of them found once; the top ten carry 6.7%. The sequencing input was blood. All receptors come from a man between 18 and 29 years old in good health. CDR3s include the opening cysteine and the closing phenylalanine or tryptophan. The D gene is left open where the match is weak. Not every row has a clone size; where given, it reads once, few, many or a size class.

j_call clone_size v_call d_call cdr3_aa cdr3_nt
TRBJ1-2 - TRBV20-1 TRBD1 CSASRADREANNYGYTF TGCAGTGCTAGTCGAGCCGACAGGGAGGCCAATAACTATGGCTACACCTTC
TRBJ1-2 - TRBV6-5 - CASYTLGEGPGYTF TGTGCCAGTTACACCTTGGGGGAGGGGCCTGGCTACACCTTC
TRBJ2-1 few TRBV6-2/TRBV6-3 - CASSLRSDEQFF TGTGCCAGCTCGTTAAGGAGTGATGAGCAGTTCTTC
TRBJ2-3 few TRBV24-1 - CATGARGATDTQYF TGTGCCACAGGGGCCAGGGGAGCCACAGATACGCAGTATTTT
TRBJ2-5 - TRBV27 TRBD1 CASKRDRIIQETQYF TGTGCCAGCAAAAGGGACAGGATCATCCAAGAGACCCAGTACTTC
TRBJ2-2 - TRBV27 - CASKTGVANTGELFF TGTGCCTCAAAAACCGGGGTTGCGAACACCGGGGAGCTGTTTTTT
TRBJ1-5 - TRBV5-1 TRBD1 CASSLGTGGLNQPQHF TGCGCCAGCAGCCTTGGGACAGGGGGCCTCAATCAGCCCCAGCATTTT
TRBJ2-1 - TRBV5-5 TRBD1 CASSAPGQGEFF TGTGCCAGCAGCGCACCGGGACAGGGTGAGTTCTTC
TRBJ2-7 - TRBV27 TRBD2 CASRSYQAGYPSSYEQYF TGTGCCAGCCGATCCTACCAAGCGGGGTACCCGAGCTCCTACGAGCAGTACTTC
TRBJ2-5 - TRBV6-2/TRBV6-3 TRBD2 CASSSGTSGRVNEQYF TGTGCCAGCAGTTCCGGGACTAGCGGGAGAGTGAATGAGCAGTACTTC
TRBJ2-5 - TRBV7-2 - CASSFNIGEETQYF TGTGCCAGCAGCTTCAACATCGGCGAAGAGACCCAGTACTTC